The 20 T cell receptor beta chains listed next were all sequenced from one sample in a study of OX40 agonist ivuxolimab in advanced cancers. Assay: immunoSEQ multiplex PCR; the TCRdb copy retains only in-frame clones and omits some. Among roughly 38,000 clones, 74% were seen once, and the ten largest hold approximately 18%. The sample here was CD4+ or CD8+ T cells sorted from blood, taken in a trial of the OX40 agonist ivuxolimab. All receptors derive from an adult with an advanced solid tumor such as melanoma, head and neck, liver or kidney cancer.

The gene calls are TRBV6-1 and TRBJ1-5; maybe TRBD1 (5 bases). CDR1 and CDR2 from the germline V gene are MNHNS and SASEGT. The ends were cut back, 4 bases at V and 4 bases at J, with 8 bases in the middle. The CDR3 consists of 13 residues. CDR3 nucleotide sequence: TGTGCCAGCAGTGGGGGGGGGAATCAGCCCCAGCATTTT. Translation gives CASSGGGNQPQHF.

This clone occurred many times. This chain connects TRBV7-8 to TRBJ1-6, with D perhaps TRBD1 (6 bases). The CDR3 is 17 residues long. The V end lost 0 bases, the J end lost 8 bases, and 17 bases lay between the germline ends. Germline V lookup: CDR1 SGHVS, CDR2 FQNEAQ. For the CDR3, the DNA is TGTGCCAGCAGCTTAGCCACAGGGTTAAAGGGGGATTCACCCCTCCACTTT. Translation gives CASSLATGLKGDSPLHF.

The chain employs TRBV18 and TRBJ1-4; D remains ambiguous. CDR1 and CDR2 from the germline V gene are KGHSH and LQKENI. This CDR3 spans 15 amino acids. V was shortened by 3 bases and J by 0 bases, with 8 bases between the two germline ends. Written as DNA, the CDR3 is TGTGCCAGCTCACCCCGGCTGACAACTAATGAAAAACTGTTTTTT. Amino acid sequence: CASSPRLTTNEKLFF.

The V call is TRBV6-1, the J call TRBJ2-1; the D gene is possibly TRBD2 (5 bases). Trimming cost V 7 bases and J 3 bases, with 13 bases left between them. The CDR3 sequence is 14 residues long. Looked up from germline, CDR1 is MNHNS and CDR2 is SASEGT. The CDR3: CASTERSSYNEQFF. CDR3 coding DNA: TGTGCCAGCACGGAGCGGTCGAGCTACAATGAGCAGTTCTTC.

To note about this clone: Within the sample, other DNA sequences also encode this same CDR3. The chain employs TRBV10-3 and TRBJ2-5; 8 nucleotides agree with TRBD1. The CDR3 is made up of 16 amino acids. Trimming cost V 0 bases and J 2 bases; bases outside gene matches: 5. In germline, CDR1 is ENHRY, CDR2 SYGVKD. This chain's CDR3 is CAISESRTGRQETQYF. CDR3 sequence (DNA): TGTGCCATCAGTGAGTCCCGGACAGGGCGGCAAGAGACCCAGTACTTC.

The chain couples TRBV6-5 to TRBJ1-1, with D tentatively TRBD1 (6 bases). With 4 bases removed from V and 0 bases from J, the gap between germline ends came to 9 bases. This CDR3 spans 14 amino acids. Germline CDR1 MNHEY, CDR2 SVGAGI. CDR3 protein: CASSSRGVNTEAFF. In DNA, the CDR3 is TGTGCCAGCAGTTCCAGGGGCGTGAACACTGAAGCTTTCTTT.

The chain carries TRBV30 and TRBJ1-3; D unresolved. The CDR3 contains 14 residues. CDR1 is GTSNPN and CDR2 is SVGIG in the germline V gene (reference sequence). Trimming removed 1 base from V and 4 bases from J, with 11 bases in between. This CDR3 reads CAWSGFSAGNTIYF. CDR3 bases: TGTGCCTGGAGTGGATTTTCGGCCGGAAACACCATATATTTT.

V usage is TRBV2 and J usage is TRBJ1-2; D is possibly TRBD1 (6 bases). The CDR3 covers 13 residues. Trimming stripped 7 bases from V and 6 bases from J, with 15 bases between. Per germline, CDR1 SNHLY and CDR2 FYNNEI. CDR3 coding DNA: TGTGCCAGCAAGGGGCAGGGGTACGATGGCTACACCTTC. Translated, it gives CASKGQGYDGYTF.

The V gene is TRBV15, the J gene TRBJ2-2; no clear D gene. The CDR3 covers 15 residues. V lost 3 bases, J lost 1 base, and 9 bases lay in between. CDR1 and CDR2 from the germline V gene are LNHNV and YYDKDF (reference sequence). In DNA form, the CDR3 reads TGTGCCACCAGCAGTATTATCCTGAACACCGGGGAGCTGTTTTTT. Translating it yields CATSSIILNTGELFF.

The chain has TRBV4-2 and TRBJ2-3; D perhaps matches TRBD2 (7 bases). V was clipped by 6 bases and J by 4 bases, with 8 bases between them. The CDR3 runs to 12 residues. Germline V CDR1 and CDR2: LGHNA, YNFKEQ. The CDR3 DNA sequence: TGTGCCAGCAGGGGGGGGCCAGATACGCAGTATTTT. This codes for CASRGGPDTQYF.

The chain employs TRBV6-5 and TRBJ1-1, with 7 bases aligning to TRBD1. V lost 4 bases, J lost 5 bases, and 10 bases stayed unmatched. The CDR3 has 15 residues. The germline gives CDR1 MNHEY, CDR2 SVGAGI. This CDR3 is CASSLLPGGGTEAFF. In DNA form, the CDR3 reads TGTGCCAGCAGTTTACTACCAGGGGGGGGAACTGAAGCTTTCTTT.

This chain joins TRBV6-1 and TRBJ1-2; D ambiguous. This CDR3 comprises 13 residues. From germline, CDR1 is MNHNS and CDR2 SASEGT. The V and J ends lost 4 bases and 4 bases respectively, with 10 bases between them. Here the CDR3 reads CASSVSRLYGYTF. The CDR3 DNA sequence: TGTGCCAGCAGTGTCAGTAGGCTCTATGGCTACACCTTC.

This clone was detected only a few times. The rearrangement joins TRBV6-5 to TRBJ1-4; 8 bases line up with TRBD1. The CDR3 sequence is 14 residues long. J lost 4 bases, V lost 6 bases, and 4 bases had no gene match. CDR1 and CDR2 from the germline V gene are MNHEY and SVGAGI. The CDR3 reads CASRGTGNNEKLFF. The CDR3 DNA reads as TGTGCCAGCAGAGGGACAGGAAATAATGAAAAACTGTTTTTT.

In this sample, this clone turned up a few times. This chain joins TRBV11-2 and TRBJ2-1; D is unclear. Per germline, CDR1 SGHAT and CDR2 FQNNGV. The V and J ends lost 7 bases and 6 bases respectively, with 16 bases between them. This CDR3 region has 14 residues. CDR3 DNA sequence: TGTGCCAGCACAAGCCCTTCCTTACGCAATGAGCAGTTCTTC. It encodes CASTSPSLRNEQFF.

The chain recombines TRBV29-1 with TRBJ2-4; D is tentatively TRBD1 or TRBD2 (5 bases each). The CDR3 contains 15 residues. CDR1 is SQVTM and CDR2 is ANQGSEA in the germline V gene. V was pared by 0 bases and J by 0 bases, with 9 bases between. The CDR3 bases are TGCAGCGTTGAAGATTCGGGGACAGCCAAAAACATTCAGTACTTC. Protein: CSVEDSGTAKNIQYF.

This clone was picked up one time. The rearrangement uses TRBV11-2 and TRBJ1-6; TRBD1 agrees at 7 bases. J was trimmed by 10 bases and V by 3 bases; bases with no gene match: 9. The CDR3 is 15 amino acids. Looked up from germline, CDR1 is SGHAT and CDR2 is FQNNGV. CDR3: CASSLETGFRSPLHF. The CDR3 DNA follows: TGTGCCAGCAGCTTGGAGACAGGGTTCCGCTCACCCCTCCACTTT.

Comment on this clone: Other DNA sequences of this sample code for an identical CDR3. The chain links TRBV30 to TRBJ1-3; a weak D match, TRBD1 (5 bases). The CDR3 contains 15 residues. Trimming took off 0 bases at V and 0 bases at J, with 9 bases between the two ends. Germline assignment: CDR1 GTSNPN and CDR2 SVGIG (reference sequence). The DNA of the CDR3 is TGTGCCTGGAGTGTAGGCGGACACTCTGGAAACACCATATATTTT. As protein: CAWSVGGHSGNTIYF.

The chain has TRBV7-8 and TRBJ1-2; D gene ambiguous. Germline V gives CDR1 SGHVS, CDR2 FQNEAQ. The V end was cut by 0 bases, the J end by 7 bases, with 15 bases between. This CDR3 spans 15 amino acids. The chain's CDR3 is CASSLASTIISGYTF. DNA of the CDR3: TGTGCCAGCAGCTTAGCCAGCACTATTATCTCTGGCTACACCTTC.

CDR3 bases: TGTGCCAGCAGCTCTGGGGTGTTAGGTAACTATGGCTACACCTTC. It yields the protein CASSSGVLGNYGYTF. This sequence joins TRBV5-4 and TRBJ1-2; D uncertain. With 3 bases removed from V and 1 base from J, the gap between germline ends came to 13 bases. Germline loops: CDR1 SGHNT, CDR2 YYREEE (reference sequence). The CDR3 has 15 residues.

This chain links TRBV2 with TRBJ1-3; TRBD1 matches 7 bases. The V segment lost 8 bases and the J segment 0 bases; nucleotides outside the gene matches: 4. This CDR3 has 14 residues. Per the germline V gene, CDR1 is SNHLY and CDR2 is FYNNEI. The CDR3 loop is CASGQESSGNTIYF. Here the CDR3 DNA reads TGTGCCAGCGGACAGGAGAGCTCTGGAAACACCATATATTTT.